A selection of T cell receptor beta chains follows, all from one sample in a study of blood T cell repertoires in COVID-19. Here immunoSEQ multiplex PCR was the method, and the copy in TCRdb shows in-frame clones only, minus some. Of roughly 70,000 clones listed, 88% were seen once; the top ten hold around 1.3%. Sequenced material: peripheral blood. Source of these receptors: a human donor in a cohort sampled during active COVID-19. Both conserved end residues are part of each CDR3. Fields, in order: clone size, D gene, CDR3 length, V gene, J gene, CDR3 DNA, CDR3 protein. The D gene is left open where the match is weak. A row's size may be missing; if present it is once, few, many or a size class.

size: .; D: TRBD1; length: 14; V: TRBV19; J: TRBJ2-5; DNA: TGTGCCAGTAGTATGGACAGGTCGCAAGAGACCCAGTACTTC; CDR3: CASSMDRSQETQYF
size: .; D: .; length: 21; V: TRBV21-1; J: TRBJ1-1; DNA: TGTGCCAGCAGCAAAGCGCTGAAGCATAGAGGACAGGGGTGCTTGAACACTGAAGCTTTCTTT; CDR3: CASSKALKHRGQGCLNTEAFF
size: medium-sized; D: .; length: 15; V: TRBV5-4; J: TRBJ1-1; DNA: TGTGCCAGCAGCCCCGGGGTGGGGGGTGGCACTGAAGCTTTCTTT; CDR3: CASSPGVGGGTEAFF
size: .; D: .; length: 13; V: TRBV12-3/TRBV12-4; J: TRBJ1-4; DNA: TGTGCCAGCAGACACGATTTGTATGAAAAACTGTTTTTT; CDR3: CASRHDLYEKLFF
size: .; D: TRBD1; length: 16; V: TRBV19; J: TRBJ2-3; DNA: TGTGCCAGTAGTATGGGGACAGGGAGTGCCACAGATACGCAGTATTTT; CDR3: CASSMGTGSATDTQYF
size: .; D: .; length: 14; V: TRBV6-5; J: TRBJ2-2; DNA: TGTGCCAGCAGGTCCGGGTCATACACCGGGGAGCTGTTTTTT; CDR3: CASRSGSYTGELFF
size: .; D: .; length: 12; V: TRBV10-2; J: TRBJ2-3; DNA: TGCGCCAGCGTCAGCGGAACAGATACGCAGTATTTT; CDR3: CASVSGTDTQYF
size: .; D: TRBD2; length: 16; V: TRBV19; J: TRBJ2-1; DNA: TGTGCCAGTAGTCCCTTCAGCGGGAGTCTCGGGGCCGAGCAGTTCTTC; CDR3: CASSPFSGSLGAEQFF
size: .; D: .; length: 13; V: TRBV30; J: TRBJ2-4; DNA: TGTGCCTGGAGAAGGGGTGCCAAAAACATTCAGTACTTC; CDR3: CAWRRGAKNIQYF
size: .; D: TRBD1; length: 17; V: TRBV7-8; J: TRBJ2-1; DNA: TGTGCCAGCAGCTCCATGCCGGGACAGGGGGCGTGGAATGAGCAGTTCTTC; CDR3: CASSSMPGQGAWNEQFF
size: .; D: TRBD1; length: 20; V: TRBV19; J: TRBJ2-1; DNA: TGTGCCAGTAAATTCGGTCCGGGACAGGGGGCCTATAGCTCCTACAATGAGCAGTTCTTC; CDR3: CASKFGPGQGAYSSYNEQFF
size: .; D: .; length: 12; V: TRBV28; J: TRBJ2-3; DNA: TGTGCCAGCAGTCCCCGGGACATAACGCAGTATTTT; CDR3: CASSPRDITQYF
size: .; D: .; length: 15; V: TRBV28; J: TRBJ1-3; DNA: TGTGCCAGCAGTTTTGGTGGGCTGCAAGGAAACACCATATATTTT; CDR3: CASSFGGLQGNTIYF
size: .; D: TRBD2; length: 17; V: TRBV18; J: TRBJ2-2; DNA: TGTGCCAGCTCACCTTGGACTAGCGGGCCGAACACCGGGGAGCTGTTTTTT; CDR3: CASSPWTSGPNTGELFF
size: .; D: .; length: 15; V: TRBV7-9; J: TRBJ2-2; DNA: TGTGCCAGCAGCTTTAGCGTTACGGGCACCGGGGAGCTGTTTTTT; CDR3: CASSFSVTGTGELFF
size: .; D: TRBD2; length: 14; V: TRBV7-9; J: TRBJ2-7; DNA: TGTGCCAGCAGCGGGACTAGTCCGTCGGTCGAGCAGTACTTC; CDR3: CASSGTSPSVEQYF
size: .; D: .; length: 14; V: TRBV21-1; J: TRBJ2-1; DNA: TGTGCCAGCACCGACAGGGACTCCTACAATGAGCAGTTCTTC; CDR3: CASTDRDSYNEQFF
size: .; D: .; length: 14; V: TRBV2; J: TRBJ1-1; DNA: TGTGCCAGCAGTGGGAGGACAGTGAACACTGAAGCTTTCTTT; CDR3: CASSGRTVNTEAFF
size: .; D: .; length: 13; V: TRBV3-1/TRBV3-2; J: TRBJ1-2; DNA: TGTGCCAGCAGCCCTATAACTAACTATGGCTACACCTTC; CDR3: CASSPITNYGYTF
size: .; D: .; length: 17; V: TRBV5-1; J: TRBJ2-7; DNA: TGCGCCAGCAGCTTAGGCGTAAGGATTGGGAGCTCCTACGAGCAGTACTTC; CDR3: CASSLGVRIGSSYEQYF
size: .; D: .; length: 13; V: TRBV19; J: TRBJ2-7; DNA: TGTGCCAGTAGTACGACAGGCTCCTACGAGCAGTACTTC; CDR3: CASSTTGSYEQYF
size: few; D: .; length: 14; V: TRBV18; J: TRBJ1-2; DNA: TGTGCCAGCTCACCAGGGATGGACAGCTATGGCTACACCTTC; CDR3: CASSPGMDSYGYTF
size: .; D: .; length: 17; V: TRBV10-3; J: TRBJ2-3; DNA: TGTGCCATCAGTGAGTCGAGATTTGGCGGACTCACAGATACGCAGTATTTT; CDR3: CAISESRFGGLTDTQYF
size: .; D: TRBD2; length: 19; V: TRBV29-1; J: TRBJ2-1; DNA: TGCAGCGTTGAAGATCCCAACCCATCTAGCGGGAGGGCCCTCGATGAGCAGTTCTTC; CDR3: CSVEDPNPSSGRALDEQFF
size: .; D: TRBD1; length: 15; V: TRBV19; J: TRBJ1-4; DNA: TGTGCCAGTACCCCACCCCGGACAGGGGCAGAAAAACTGTTTTTT; CDR3: CASTPPRTGAEKLFF
size: once; D: .; length: 17; V: TRBV18; J: TRBJ2-2; DNA: TGTGCCAGCTCACCACAGGACATAAGGGTCTCCACCGGGGAGCTGTTTTTT; CDR3: CASSPQDIRVSTGELFF
size: .; D: TRBD1; length: 13; V: TRBV2; J: TRBJ2-5; DNA: TGTGCCAACCGACAGGGAGAAACAGAGACCCAGTACTTC; CDR3: CANRQGETETQYF
size: .; D: TRBD1; length: 14; V: TRBV3-1/TRBV3-2; J: TRBJ2-5; DNA: TGTGCCAGCAGCCATGGGGACAGGGGAGAGACCCAGTACTTC; CDR3: CASSHGDRGETQYF
size: .; D: .; length: 18; V: TRBV15; J: TRBJ1-3; DNA: TGTGCCACCAGCAGAGATTGGGCGACAGCGCCAACTGGAAACACCATATATTTT; CDR3: CATSRDWATAPTGNTIYF
size: .; D: TRBD1; length: 18; V: TRBV4-2; J: TRBJ2-1; DNA: TGTGCCAGCAGCCAAGATCCCCCAACCGGGACAGGGGGCAATGAGCAGTTCTTC; CDR3: CASSQDPPTGTGGNEQFF
size: .; D: TRBD2; length: 15; V: TRBV19; J: TRBJ2-5; DNA: TGTGCCAGTAGTCTCCGTCCTAGCGGGAGTGAGACCCAGTACTTC; CDR3: CASSLRPSGSETQYF
size: once; D: TRBD1; length: 13; V: TRBV6-5; J: TRBJ1-5; DNA: TGTGCCACCACCAGACAGGGGGATCAGCCCCAGCATTTT; CDR3: CATTRQGDQPQHF
size: .; D: TRBD2; length: 16; V: TRBV6-4; J: TRBJ2-3; DNA: TGTGCCAGCAGTGCAGGGACTAGCGATAGCACAGATACGCAGTATTTT; CDR3: CASSAGTSDSTDTQYF
size: .; D: .; length: 14; V: TRBV7-2; J: TRBJ1-1; DNA: TGTGCCAGCAGCCCCCAGGGGCCAAACACTGAAGCTTTCTTT; CDR3: CASSPQGPNTEAFF
size: .; D: TRBD2; length: 14; V: TRBV28; J: TRBJ2-1; DNA: TGTGCCAGCAGTTTACTAGCGGGAGAGGATGAGCAGTTCTTC; CDR3: CASSLLAGEDEQFF
size: .; D: TRBD2; length: 14; V: TRBV5-4; J: TRBJ2-3; DNA: TGTGCCAGCAGCCGCGGGACTAGTGTAGATACGCAGTATTTT; CDR3: CASSRGTSVDTQYF
size: few; D: .; length: 12; V: TRBV2; J: TRBJ2-2; DNA: TGTGCCAGCAGTGTTCTCGGCGGGGAGCTGTTTTTT; CDR3: CASSVLGGELFF
size: .; D: TRBD2; length: 16; V: TRBV7-2; J: TRBJ2-7; DNA: TGTGCCAGCGCGCGGGGTAGCGGGAGGCTCGTGGGCGAGCAGTACTTC; CDR3: CASARGSGRLVGEQYF
size: .; D: .; length: 12; V: TRBV7-9; J: TRBJ2-5; DNA: TGTGCCAGCAGCTTAGACCTATTCGGCCAGTACTTC; CDR3: CASSLDLFGQYF
size: .; D: .; length: 14; V: TRBV19; J: TRBJ1-3; DNA: TGTGCCAGTAGTCCTTCGGAGGGGTCCGACACCATATATTTT; CDR3: CASSPSEGSDTIYF
size: .; D: .; length: 14; V: TRBV6-1; J: TRBJ1-2; DNA: TGTGCCAGCAGTGACAGGGAACTACCCTATGGCTACACCTTC; CDR3: CASSDRELPYGYTF
size: .; D: .; length: 15; V: TRBV9; J: TRBJ2-1; DNA: TGTGCCAGCAGCGTAGGGAGGGCCCCTCTGGATGAGCAGTTCTTC; CDR3: CASSVGRAPLDEQFF
size: .; D: .; length: 12; V: TRBV25-1; J: TRBJ1-1; DNA: TGTGCCAGCAGTGGTTATAACACTGAAGCTTTCTTT; CDR3: CASSGYNTEAFF
size: .; D: TRBD2; length: 16; V: TRBV29-1; J: TRBJ2-1; DNA: TGCAGCGTTGAACGACTAGCGGGCGGGTCCTACAATGAGCAGTTCTTC; CDR3: CSVERLAGGSYNEQFF
size: .; D: TRBD1; length: 18; V: TRBV5-5; J: TRBJ1-4; DNA: TGTGCCAGCACCCGACAGGGGGCGGGCCGAGGGACTAATGAAAAACTGTTTTTT; CDR3: CASTRQGAGRGTNEKLFF
size: .; D: .; length: 15; V: TRBV9; J: TRBJ1-2; DNA: TGTGCCAGCAGCGTATCGGGACTGGCTAACTATGGCTACACCTTC; CDR3: CASSVSGLANYGYTF
size: .; D: TRBD1; length: 17; V: TRBV24-1; J: TRBJ2-3; DNA: TGTGCCACCAGTGTCTCGTTCGGGACAGGGCTCAGGGATACGCAGTATTTT; CDR3: CATSVSFGTGLRDTQYF
size: .; D: .; length: 16; V: TRBV18; J: TRBJ2-7; DNA: TGTGCCAGCTCACCACCCCTCGGGGGAGCCCCCTACGAGCAGTACTTC; CDR3: CASSPPLGGAPYEQYF
size: .; D: .; length: 13; V: TRBV25-1; J: TRBJ1-2; DNA: TGTGCCAGCAGTGATCAGGGGAACTATGGCTACACCTTC; CDR3: CASSDQGNYGYTF
size: .; D: .; length: 13; V: TRBV6-5; J: TRBJ2-1; DNA: TGTGCCAGCAGTAACCCGACTGTGAATGAGCAGTTCTTC; CDR3: CASSNPTVNEQFF